The TCR beta chain under discussion was sequenced for a study of blood T cell repertoires in COVID-19. Across the study: Samples came from the United States, Italy and Spain, spanning acute and convalescent COVID-19. Nucleic acid was either cDNA or gDNA, and it came from T cells, B-cell-depleted T cells, or PBMCs.

Source study methods: The assay estimated nucleated cells by amplifying reference gene primers. Using immunoSEQ multiplex PCR, the repertoire was profiled, and TCRdb retains in-frame clones only, with some absent. The V and J calls and clone size are taken from that table; D and trimming were inferred from the DNA. The data contain approximately 200,000 clones, roughly 80% of them singletons. Trimming cost V 4 bases and J 5 bases; bases outside gene matches: 13. Germline V gene lookup returns CDR1 SQVTM and CDR2 ANQGSEA. The CDR3 sequence is 16 residues long. The rearrangement uses TRBV29-1 and TRBJ2-2; 7 positions agree with TRBD2. Material: peripheral blood. This sequence was found in a man aged 60 to 69 with active or convalescent COVID-19. The CDR3 protein is CSVGPPADGGTGELFF. DNA for the CDR3: TGCAGCGTTGGGCCTCCGGCAGACGGGGGGACCGGGGAGCTGTTTTTT.